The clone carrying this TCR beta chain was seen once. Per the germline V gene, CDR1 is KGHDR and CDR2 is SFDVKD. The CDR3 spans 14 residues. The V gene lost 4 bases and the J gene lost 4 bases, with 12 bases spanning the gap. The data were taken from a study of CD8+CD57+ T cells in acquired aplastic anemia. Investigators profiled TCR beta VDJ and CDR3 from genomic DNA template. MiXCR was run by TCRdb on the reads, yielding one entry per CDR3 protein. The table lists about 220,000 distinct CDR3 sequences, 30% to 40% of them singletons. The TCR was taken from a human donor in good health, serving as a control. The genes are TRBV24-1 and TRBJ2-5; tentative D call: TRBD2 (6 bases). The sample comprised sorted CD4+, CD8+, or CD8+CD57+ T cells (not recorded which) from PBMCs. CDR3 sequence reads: CATSDPGVGETQYF. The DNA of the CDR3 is TGTGCCACCAGTGACCCGGGGGTGGGAGAGACCCAGTACTTC.